The source of this TCR beta chain is a study of low-dose radiotherapy and immunotherapy resistance in tumors. As for the study in general: Intravenous ipilimumab 1 mg/kg every six weeks was given with nivolumab 240 mg every two weeks. Patients were on oral aspirin 300 mg taken daily for four cycles from cycle 1 day 1.

Primers used for first-strand cDNA, a TRAV- and TRBV-specific set, covered both alpha and beta chains. It was with a constant-region primer and a V-primer adapter that TCRs were amplified over about 19 PCR cycles. TCRdb redid the calling of the reads with MiXCR, one entry per CDR3 protein. The sample has about 58,000 distinct CDR3 sequences, under 30% seen once; the top ten hold approximately 7.2%. This clonotype was counted at least ten times. Noted time point: after trial treatment. Treatment described: LDRT plus nivolumab, ipilimumab, low-dose cyclophosphamide and aspirin (RACIN trial). Germline V gene data show CDR1 as SGHKS and CDR2 as YYEKEE (reference sequence). The CDR3 is 16 amino acids. The V gene end was trimmed by 4 bases and the J gene end by 1 base; junction bases not matched to a gene: 6.

The source material was PBMCs, sampled after low-dose radiotherapy plus immunotherapy. V and J are TRBV5-5 and TRBJ2-5; 11 nucleotides line up with TRBD2. The TCR comes from a male donor with prostate cancer. CDR3 amino acids: CASSLPGTSGQETQYF. CDR3 bases: TGTGCCAGCAGCCTGCCCGGGACTAGCGGCCAAGAGACCCAGTACTTC.